Listed below are T cell receptor beta chains from one sample, sequenced in a study of control samples from healthy donors and cancer patients. Some clones are missing from TCRdb's copy, which holds only in-frame ones; the method was immunoSEQ multiplex PCR. The sample lists 160,000 or so clones; under 96% were seen once. Sequenced: blood. All receptors derive from a woman younger than 45 in good health. The CDR3 runs from the conserved cysteine through the conserved F or W. D genes are given only for firm matches. Part of the rows lack a size; the others show once, few, many or a class for expanded clones.

TRBJ1-4 - TRBV9 few CASSEGVRDGNEKLFF TGTGCCAGCAGCGAGGGGGTAAGGGACGGGAATGAAAAACTGTTTTTT
TRBJ1-4 - TRBV11-2 - CASSSLAGIREKLFF TGTGCCAGCAGCTCGTTGGCGGGCATTCGTGAAAAACTGTTTTTT
TRBJ2-3 TRBD2 TRBV7-8 - CASSWTSGGTDTQYF TGTGCCAGCAGCTGGACTAGCGGGGGCACAGATACGCAGTATTTT
TRBJ2-7 TRBD1 TRBV5-1 once CASSFGGTGGYEQYF TGCGCCAGCAGCTTTGGTGGGACAGGGGGGTACGAGCAGTACTTC
TRBJ2-1 - TRBV9 - CASSKGDNEQFF TGTGCCAGCTCCAAGGGCGACAATGAGCAGTTCTTC
TRBJ1-4 - TRBV9 once CASSVAGATNEKLFF TGTGCCAGCAGCGTAGCGGGGGCAACTAATGAAAAACTGTTTTTT
TRBJ1-1 - TRBV6-5 - CASRYTGSSEAFF TGTGCCAGCAGGTACACAGGGTCTTCTGAAGCTTTCTTT
TRBJ2-2 - TRBV3-1/TRBV3-2 - CASRRTGVPGELFF TGTGCCAGCAGACGCACGGGAGTTCCCGGGGAGCTGTTTTTT
TRBJ1-5 TRBD1 TRBV5-8 - CASSYRDRGSPSQPQHF TGTGCCAGCAGCTACCGGGACAGGGGCTCACCCAGTCAGCCCCAGCATTTT
TRBJ1-1 - TRBV7-2 - CASSLEPEAFF TGTGCCAGCAGCTTAGAACCCGAAGCTTTCTTT
TRBJ2-6 TRBD2 TRBV9 - CASSAGRAGANVLTF TGTGCCAGCAGCGCAGGGAGGGCTGGGGCCAACGTCCTGACTTTC
TRBJ2-1 TRBD1 TRBV27 - CASTKITGGHEQFF TGTGCCAGCACCAAAATTACAGGGGGCCATGAGCAGTTCTTC
TRBJ1-1 TRBD1 TRBV7-8 - CASSLGDRVGTEAFF TGTGCCAGCAGCTTAGGGGACAGGGTCGGCACTGAAGCTTTCTTT
TRBJ1-5 TRBD1 TRBV5-6 - CASSRTGYSNQPQHF TGTGCCAGCAGCAGGACAGGTTATAGCAATCAGCCCCAGCATTTT
TRBJ2-5 - TRBV30 - CASLGGGQETQYF TGTGCCTCTCTGGGAGGGGGGCAAGAGACCCAGTACTTC
TRBJ1-1 - TRBV12-3/TRBV12-4 - CASSELGTEAFF TGTGCCAGCAGTGAACTTGGGACTGAAGCTTTCTTT
TRBJ2-3 TRBD2 TRBV3-1/TRBV3-2 - CASSRGGVTDTQYF TGTGCCAGCAGCCGCGGGGGGGTCACAGATACGCAGTATTTT